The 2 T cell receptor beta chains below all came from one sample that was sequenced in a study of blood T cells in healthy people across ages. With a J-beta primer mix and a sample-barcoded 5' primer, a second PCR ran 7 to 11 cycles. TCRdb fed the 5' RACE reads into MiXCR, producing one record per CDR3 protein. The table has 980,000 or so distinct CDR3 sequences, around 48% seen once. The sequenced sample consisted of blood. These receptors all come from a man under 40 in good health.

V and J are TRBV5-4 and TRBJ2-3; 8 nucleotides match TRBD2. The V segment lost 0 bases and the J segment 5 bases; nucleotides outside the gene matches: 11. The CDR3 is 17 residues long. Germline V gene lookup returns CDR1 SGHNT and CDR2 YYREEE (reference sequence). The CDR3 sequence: CASSLASGGARIDTQYF. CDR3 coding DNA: TGTGCCAGCAGCTTGGCCAGCGGGGGAGCGAGGATAGATACGCAGTATTTT.

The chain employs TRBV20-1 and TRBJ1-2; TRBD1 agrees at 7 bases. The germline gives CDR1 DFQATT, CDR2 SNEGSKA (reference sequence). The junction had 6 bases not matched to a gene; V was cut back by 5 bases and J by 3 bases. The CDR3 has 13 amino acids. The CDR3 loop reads CSAFDRAHYGYTF. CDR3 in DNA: TGCAGTGCTTTCGACAGGGCCCACTATGGCTACACCTTC.